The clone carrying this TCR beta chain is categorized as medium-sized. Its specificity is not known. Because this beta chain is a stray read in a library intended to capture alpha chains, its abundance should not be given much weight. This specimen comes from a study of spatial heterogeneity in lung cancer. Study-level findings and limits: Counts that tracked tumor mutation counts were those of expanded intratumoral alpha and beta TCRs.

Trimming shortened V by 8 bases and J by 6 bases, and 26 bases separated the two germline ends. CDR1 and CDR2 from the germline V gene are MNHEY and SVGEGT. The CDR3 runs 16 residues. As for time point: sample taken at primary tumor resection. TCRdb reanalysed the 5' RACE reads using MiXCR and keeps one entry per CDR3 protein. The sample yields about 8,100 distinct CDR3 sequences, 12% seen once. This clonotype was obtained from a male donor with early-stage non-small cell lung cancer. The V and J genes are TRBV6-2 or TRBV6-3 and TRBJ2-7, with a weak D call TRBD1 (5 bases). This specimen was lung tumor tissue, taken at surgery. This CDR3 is CASRRQEGAPFGEQYF. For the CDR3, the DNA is TGTGCCAGCCGACGCCAAGAAGGGGCCCCCTTTGGCGAGCAGTACTTC.